This T cell receptor beta chain was recorded in a study of human T cells and chemical hapten exposure. Turning to the study itself: The sensitizer, 2% DPC, was used on about 2 cm by about 2 cm of upper inner arm skin. Women made up most patients, who had alopecia areata, totalis or universalis.

Study observations and caveats: Positively correlated with patch test score were the counts of PT1 expanded TCRs.

Stated time point: patch test 2, 6 weeks after DPC sensitization. The sample's treatment: therapeutic diphenylcyclopropenone sensitization with weekly scalp DPC. Before extraction, the whole blood was not fractionated, and total RNA was taken from it. TCRdb used MiXCR to reprocess the RACE reads, holding one entry per CDR3 protein. The table lists 95,000 or so distinct CDR3 sequences, roughly an eighth of them singletons. This clonotype was detected only a few times. What it binds is not known. The receptor was isolated from a woman aged 40-49 years with alopecia areata. Some clones in this sample may be carry-over from other donors' samples. Sequences were derived from whole blood, sampled in connection with sensitization to the hapten diphenylcyclopropenone (DPC).

As DNA, the CDR3 is TGTGCCAGCAGTTACCTAAACCCCGGCAGTAGGGGCTACAATGAGCAGTTCTTC. This gives the protein CASSYLNPGSRGYNEQFF. This sequence joins TRBV6-6 and TRBJ2-1; possibly TRBD1 for D (5 bases). The V end was cut by 2 bases, the J end by 3 bases, with 20 bases between. The CDR3 loop spans 18 amino acids. Germline V gene data show CDR1 as MNHNY and CDR2 as SVGAGI (reference sequence).